This entry lists 16 T cell receptor beta chains sequenced from one sample in a study of cytomegalovirus exposure and HLA in healthy donors. In the PCR, 60 Vbeta and 13 Jbeta primers were used. Sequenced by immunoSEQ multiplex PCR; TCRdb stores in-frame clones only, minus some. The table records under 200,000 clones, around 80% of them present only once. The sequenced sample was PBMCs. These receptors came from a female donor in good health and CMV-seronegative.

The chain uses TRBV7-3 and TRBJ2-2; 9 bases align to TRBD1. Trimming removed 1 base from V and 6 bases from J; junction bases left unmatched: 9. CDR1 is SGHTA, CDR2 FQGTGA, per germline. This CDR3 region has 17 residues. This CDR3 is CASSLIAGTGRSGELFF. The DNA of the CDR3 is TGTGCCAGCAGCTTAATCGCGGGGACAGGGAGATCCGGGGAGCTGTTTTTT.

The rearrangement links TRBV7-8 to TRBJ2-5; D is unclear. The DNA end favors TRBJ2-7, so the J call may be wrong. The CDR3 covers 14 residues. Germline V gene data show CDR1 as SGHVS and CDR2 as FQNEAQ. The CDR3 DNA reads TGTGCCAGCAGCTTATCGAATGTGGCCAGCGAGCAGTACTTC. Translating gives CASSLSNVASEQYF.

J is TRBJ1-5 and V is TRBV6-1; 10 bases fit TRBD1. Germline V gene data show CDR1 as MNHNS and CDR2 as SASEGT. The CDR3 has 12 residues. V was clipped by 11 bases and J by 6 bases; unmatched bases: 4. DNA of the CDR3: TGTGCCGGACGGACAGGGGGTCAGCCCCAGCATTTT. It yields the protein CAGRTGGQPQHF.

Only a few counts were recorded for this clone. The chain recombines TRBV19 with TRBJ2-3; D possibly corresponds to TRBD2 (6 bases). The CDR3 covers 14 residues. Trimming pared 1 base from V and 4 bases from J, leaving 9 bases between. CDR1 is LNHDA, CDR2 SQIVND, per germline (reference sequence). CDR3 DNA sequence: TGTGCCAGTAGTATAGGGGGGGTCGCAGATACGCAGTATTTT. It is translated as CASSIGGVADTQYF.

The table lists this clone with a few counts. One end of the junction fails to match germline, which may point to a read error. The chain uses TRBV5-8 and TRBJ1-1; D not resolved. The CDR3 contains 13 residues. Per the germline V gene, CDR1 is SGHTS and CDR2 is YDEGEE. CDR3: CASSLENWSEAFF. The CDR3 coding sequence is TGTGCCAGCAGCTTGGAGAATTGGTCTGAGGCTTTCTTT.

The chain is built from TRBV7-9 and TRBJ2-3, with a tentative D call TRBD1 (6 bases). The ends were cut back, 1 base at V and 4 bases at J, with 6 bases in the middle. This CDR3 is built from 13 residues. Germline V gene sequence: CDR1 SEHNR, CDR2 FQNEAQ (reference sequence). The CDR3 protein is CASSLEGADTQYF. In DNA, the CDR3 is TGTGCCAGCAGCTTAGAGGGGGCAGATACGCAGTATTTT.

The chain joins TRBV6-5 to TRBJ1-2; 7 positions agree with TRBD1. The ends lost 3 bases at V and 5 bases at J; junction bases unmatched: 3. The CDR3 extends over 13 amino acids. Per germline, CDR1 MNHEY and CDR2 SVGAGI. The CDR3 DNA reads as TGTGCCAGCAGTTATGAGACAGGGTATGGCTACACCTTC. Residues: CASSYETGYGYTF.

V usage is TRBV5-1 and J usage is TRBJ2-5; 8 nucleotides agree with TRBD2. The CDR3 sequence is 14 residues long. Trimming at V came to 1 base and at J to 2 bases, leaving 1 base not matched to a gene. Germline lookup yields CDR1 SGHRS and CDR2 YFSETQ. The CDR3 here is CASSLSGGQETQYF. The DNA of the CDR3 is TGCGCCAGCAGCTTGTCGGGGGGGCAAGAGACCCAGTACTTC.

CDR3 residues: CAWSRTGVGIGGQYF. The CDR3 bases are TGTGCCTGGAGTAGGACAGGGGTGGGGATCGGGGGGCAGTATTTT. V gene TRBV30 combines with J gene TRBJ2-3; 9 bases align to TRBD1. Germline CDR1 is GTSNPN and CDR2 is SVGIG (reference sequence). J was trimmed by 11 bases and V by 2 bases; bases with no gene match: 14. This CDR3 is built from 15 residues.

The chain recombines TRBV7-3 with TRBJ2-6, with D maybe TRBD1 (6 bases). The germline V gene has CDR1 SGHTA and CDR2 FQGTGA. This CDR3 region has 16 residues. Trimming left V 5 bases short and J 0 bases short, with 11 bases between. CDR3 nucleotide sequence: TGTGCCAGCAGCCGAGGGGGATCCTCTGGGGCCAACGTCCTGACTTTC. This gives the protein CASSRGGSSGANVLTF. The full variable domain, its missing parts supplied by reference TRBV7-3 and TRBJ2-6, is GAGVSQTPSNKVTEKGKYVELRCDPISGHTALYWYRQSLGQGPEFLIYFQGTGAADDSGLPNDRFFAVRPEGSVSTLKIQRTERGDSAVYLCASSRGGSSGANVLTFGAGSRLTVL.

This sequence joins TRBV7-9 and TRBJ2-7, with 14 bases identical to TRBD2. J gave up 6 bases and V 3 bases, and 7 bases lay outside the gene matches. CDR1 SEHNR and CDR2 FQNEAQ come from the germline V gene (reference sequence). The CDR3 consists of 16 residues. CDR3 in DNA: TGTGCCAGCAGCTTCAGACTAGCGGGAGGGGTTGGCGAGCAGTACTTC. Protein: CASSFRLAGGVGEQYF.

A remark on this clone: At one of its ends the junction is not consistent with the germline gene, which may arise from a read error. For the CDR3, the DNA is TGTGCCAGCGGCTTGGCTAGCGGGAGGGTAGAGACCCAGTACTTC. Its protein product is CASGLASGRVETQYF. The J gene is TRBJ2-5, the V gene TRBV11-2; 12 nucleotides agree with TRBD2. Germline V gives CDR1 SGHAT, CDR2 FQNNGV. The CDR3 sequence is 15 residues long.

The gene calls are TRBV7-9 and TRBJ2-3; TRBD2 agrees at 7 bases. Trimming cost V 6 bases and J 2 bases; bases outside gene matches: 8. This CDR3 contains 15 residues. Germline CDR1 and CDR2: SEHNR and FQNEAQ (reference sequence). CDR3 sequence reads: CASRPPGLHTDTQYF. CDR3 coding DNA: TGTGCCAGCAGACCGCCGGGACTACACACAGATACGCAGTATTTT.

This clone occurred once. V usage is TRBV28 and J usage is TRBJ1-6, with 8 bases fitting TRBD1. J lost 7 bases, V lost 6 bases, and 17 bases had no gene match. Germline CDR1 MDHEN, CDR2 SYDVKM. This CDR3 spans 18 amino acids. The CDR3 nucleotides are TGTGCCAGCAGCCACCCTTCCGGACAGGGTGCTCAAAATTCACCCCTCCACTTT. It encodes CASSHPSGQGAQNSPLHF.

The rearrangement joins TRBV18 to TRBJ2-1; a weak D match, TRBD1 (5 bases). The CDR3 has 14 residues. Germline V gene data show CDR1 as KGHSH and CDR2 as LQKENI. Deletions cut 0 bases from V and 3 bases from J, with 6 bases between. The CDR3 protein is CASSPPGVYNEQFF. The CDR3 DNA is TGTGCCAGCTCACCACCAGGGGTCTACAATGAGCAGTTCTTC.

The J gene is TRBJ2-7, the V gene TRBV7-3; D is possibly TRBD2 (6 bases). V dropped 5 bases and J dropped 6 bases, with 14 bases sitting between them. The CDR3 is 13 amino acids. Germline V gives CDR1 SGHTA, CDR2 FQGTGA. The DNA for the CDR3 is TGTGCCAGCAGCCTAGGGGCGGGAAGCGAGCAGTACTTC. Protein sequence: CASSLGAGSEQYF.